This entry lists 24 T cell receptor beta chains sequenced from one sample in a study of response to subunit inactivated influenza vaccine (dated by TCRdb to about 2018). The method was RT-PCR. The instrument was an Illumina HiSeq 2500. TCRdb reanalyzed the raw reads on its own, using fastp at Q25 for trimming and MiXCR for clone calling, and kept in-frame beta chains. Records with the same CDR3 protein are collapsed into one entry carrying the most frequent genes and DNA. The sample table holds about 540,000 distinct CDR3 sequences, of which around 15% were seen once. The top ten clonotypes cover around 10% of the sample. Specimen: PBMCs from blood, collected roughly 12 days after vaccination. Receptors were obtained from a man in his fifties or sixties who received an inactivated influenza vaccine. Donor details come from another sample of the same person, matched by shared clones.

This rearrangement joins TRBV5-1 to TRBJ2-7, with D perhaps matching TRBD2 (7 bases). Germline loops: CDR1 SGHRS, CDR2 YFSETQ. CDR3 length: 15 amino acids. The germline V and J ends were trimmed by 6 bases and 4 bases, with 20 bases remaining between them. The CDR3 region is CASMLGVGGLYEQYF. The CDR3 region has the DNA TGCGCCAGCATGCTGGGTGTCGGGGGGCTTTACGAGCAGTACTTC.

This clonotype was detected many times. The chain recombines TRBV29-1 with TRBJ1-3; TRBD1 agrees at 7 bases. The V gene end was trimmed by 7 bases and the J gene end by 0 bases; junction bases not matched to a gene: 6. Per the germline V gene, CDR1 is SQVTM and CDR2 is ANQGSEA. The CDR3 spans 14 residues. This CDR3 reads CSARQGSSGNTIYF. CDR3 nucleotide sequence: TGCAGCGCTAGACAGGGAAGCTCTGGAAACACCATATATTTT.

The rearrangement links TRBV23-1 to TRBJ2-3; 7 bases are a match to TRBD2. TRBV23-1 falls under the ORF class, with uncertain function. This CDR3 contains 17 residues. V trimming: 3 bases; J trimming: 5 bases; junction bases outside the gene matches: 14. CDR3 loop: CASSHPRSGVPKDTQYF. The CDR3 region has the DNA TGCGCCAGCAGTCACCCGAGGAGCGGGGTCCCAAAAGATACGCAGTATTTT.

This chain joins TRBV5-1 and TRBJ2-5; D remains unclear. The V end was cut by 0 bases, the J end by 4 bases, with 13 bases between. This CDR3 has 15 residues. CDR1 is SGHRS and CDR2 is YFSETQ in the germline V gene. This CDR3 is CASSLGNVGRETQYF. In DNA form, the CDR3 reads TGCGCCAGCAGCTTGGGCAATGTTGGAAGAGAGACCCAGTACTTC.

This clonotype was counted at least ten times. The chain is built from TRBV20-1 and TRBJ2-7; the match to TRBD1 covers 7 bases. Germline CDR1 DFQATT, CDR2 SNEGSKA (reference sequence). The V gene end was trimmed by 6 bases and the J gene end by 3 bases; junction bases not matched to a gene: 11. This CDR3 is 14 amino acids long. CDR3 bases: TGCAGTGCGATCGACAGGGACAGTAGCTACGAGCAGTACTTC. This codes for CSAIDRDSSYEQYF.

This clonotype was observed a few times. V usage is TRBV4-3 and J usage is TRBJ2-1; D might be TRBD2 (7 bases). Germline V lookup: CDR1 LGHNA, CDR2 YSLEER. The V end lost 0 bases, the J end lost 2 bases, and 17 bases lay between the germline ends. CDR3 length: 18 residues. The CDR3 loop reads CASSQDLEGGSPYNEQFF. CDR3 DNA: TGCGCCAGCAGCCAAGATTTGGAGGGGGGGTCGCCCTACAATGAGCAGTTCTTC.

The table lists this clonotype with a few counts. The gene calls are TRBV10-3 and TRBJ1-6; D gene uncertain. From germline, CDR1 is ENHRY and CDR2 SYGVKD. V was pared by 0 bases and J by 6 bases, with 6 bases between. CDR3 size: 14 residues. CDR3 coding DNA: TGTGCCATCAGTGAGTCTTCAGTTAATTCACCCCTCCACTTT. Translating it yields CAISESSVNSPLHF.

This clonotype was picked up a small number of times. The genes are TRBV2 and TRBJ1-1; a weak D match, TRBD1 (6 bases). The germline V and J ends were trimmed by 5 bases and 2 bases, with 9 bases remaining between them. Germline lookup yields CDR1 SNHLY and CDR2 FYNNEI. This CDR3 comprises 13 residues. The CDR3 region is CASSYRDNTEAFF. For the CDR3, the DNA is TGTGCCAGCAGTTACAGGGACAACACTGAAGCTTTCTTT.

This clonotype was seen more than once but under ten times. The chain has TRBV7-9 and TRBJ2-3; TRBD2 might be the D (5 bases). The V end lost 6 bases, the J end lost 11 bases, and 18 bases lay between the germline ends. The CDR3 extends over 13 amino acids. Germline CDR1 SEHNR, CDR2 FQNEAQ (reference sequence). The chain's CDR3 is CASSSAAATRQYF. CDR3 in DNA: TGTGCCAGCAGTTCAGCGGCAGCGACTCGGCAGTATTTT.

This chain uses TRBV5-1 with TRBJ2-7; D remains unclear. Per the germline V gene, CDR1 is SGHRS and CDR2 is YFSETQ. V was pared by 0 bases and J by 2 bases, with 12 bases between. The CDR3 is 15 amino acids. CDR3 in DNA: TGCGCCAGCAGCTTGGGGACGGTACCTACCTACGAGCAGTACTTC. Protein product: CASSLGTVPTYEQYF.

This chain links TRBV28 with TRBJ2-7, with a weak D call TRBD2 (6 bases). Germline values: CDR1 MDHEN, CDR2 SYDVKM. V was trimmed by 7 bases and J by 2 bases, leaving 15 bases between them. The CDR3 sequence is 14 residues long. DNA for the CDR3: TGTGCCAGCACCGTTCCGGGACTTACCTACGAGCAGTACTTC. Translated, it gives CASTVPGLTYEQYF.

The rearrangement links TRBV29-1 to TRBJ2-4; 8 bases agree with TRBD2. The CDR3 is made up of 15 amino acids. CDR1 and CDR2 (germline): SQVTM, ANQGSEA. J gave up 6 bases and V 5 bases, and 12 bases lay outside the gene matches. This chain's CDR3 is CSVPGGPDRGNIQYF. The CDR3 DNA reads TGCAGCGTTCCGGGGGGGCCTGATCGGGGAAACATTCAGTACTTC.

The gene calls are TRBV20-1 and TRBJ2-7, with TRBD2 matching over 7 bases. Trimming removed 3 bases from V and 3 bases from J; junction bases left unmatched: 14. Germline V lookup: CDR1 DFQATT, CDR2 SNEGSKA (reference sequence). The CDR3 is made up of 16 amino acids. The DNA of the CDR3 is TGCAGTGCTAGGAAGTCTGGTAGGCTAGCGGACTACGAGCAGTACTTC. It translates to CSARKSGRLADYEQYF.

This clonotype came up a few times. The chain joins TRBV5-1 to TRBJ2-7; TRBD2 might be the D (6 bases). V was trimmed by 3 bases and J by 2 bases, leaving 15 bases between them. Germline V gives CDR1 SGHRS, CDR2 YFSETQ. This CDR3 region has 15 residues. The CDR3 bases are TGCGCCAGCAGCTCGCCGGGACTTGGACCCTACGAGCAGTACTTC. Its translation: CASSSPGLGPYEQYF.

V gene TRBV30 combines with J gene TRBJ2-1; D gene unclear. The CDR3 covers 14 residues. Germline V gene sequence: CDR1 GTSNPN, CDR2 SVGIG (reference sequence). Trimming took off 0 bases at V and 2 bases at J, with 8 bases between the two ends. In nucleotides, the CDR3 is TGTGCCTGGAGTGTGGGTCGTACCTACAATGAGCAGTTCTTC. This sequence encodes CAWSVGRTYNEQFF. Full variable domain (rest looked up from reference TRBV30 and TRBJ2-1): SQTIHQWPATLVQPVGSPLSLECTVEGTSNPNLYWYRQAAGRGLQLLFYSVGIGQISSEVPQNLSASRPQDRQFILSSKKLLLSDSGFYLCAWSVGRTYNEQFFGPGTRLTVL.

The table lists this clonotype with a few counts. The rearrangement joins TRBV4-3 to TRBJ2-1; TRBD1 is a possible D gene (5 bases). The CDR3 extends over 16 amino acids. Between the trimmed V and J ends, which lost 0 bases and 0 bases, there was a span of 9 bases. Germline CDR1 LGHNA, CDR2 YSLEER. The CDR3 DNA follows: TGCGCCAGCAGCCAAGACACAGGAAGCTCCTACAATGAGCAGTTCTTC. It encodes CASSQDTGSSYNEQFF.

In its sample, this clonotype was seen many times. V and J are TRBV7-2 and TRBJ2-6; D not certain. Germline lookup yields CDR1 SGHTA and CDR2 FQGNSA. Trimming left V 4 bases short and J 11 bases short, with 15 bases between. The CDR3 spans 14 residues. The CDR3 sequence is CASSYSGSADVLTF. CDR3 bases: TGTGCCAGCAGCTACTCCGGGTCCGCCGACGTCCTGACTTTC.

This chain links TRBV20-1 with TRBJ2-1; 8 bases are a match to TRBD2. The CDR3 is made up of 13 amino acids. V was clipped by 4 bases and J by 10 bases; unmatched bases: 9. In germline, CDR1 is DFQATT, CDR2 SNEGSKA (reference sequence). The CDR3 reads CSATGGAGLEQFF. The CDR3 nucleotides are TGCAGTGCTACCGGGGGGGCGGGGTTAGAGCAGTTCTTC.

This rearrangement joins TRBV7-8 to TRBJ1-5, with a tentative D call TRBD1 (6 bases). Trimming stripped 6 bases from V and 0 bases from J, with 21 bases between. The CDR3 loop spans 18 amino acids. Germline CDR1 reads SGHVS; CDR2 reads FQNEAQ. The CDR3 sequence: CASRGSGDYSNSNQPQHF. For the CDR3, the DNA is TGTGCCAGCAGAGGGTCAGGGGATTATTCGAATAGCAATCAGCCCCAGCATTTT.

This clonotype has a handful of counts. The chain uses TRBV5-1 and TRBJ2-3, with TRBD2 as a possible D gene (5 bases). The germline V gene encodes CDR1 SGHRS and CDR2 YFSETQ. There are 15 residues in the CDR3. Trimming pared 3 bases from V and 6 bases from J, leaving 17 bases between. This CDR3 is CASSSSEGAYDTQYF. CDR3 bases: TGCGCCAGCAGCTCTAGTGAGGGCGCATATGATACGCAGTATTTT.

In DNA, the CDR3 is TGTGCCAGCAGTGAAACCCTTAACAGGGAGACCCAGTACTTC. As protein: CASSETLNRETQYF. V usage is TRBV2 and J usage is TRBJ2-5; D possibly corresponds to TRBD1 (5 bases). Germline CDR1 SNHLY, CDR2 FYNNEI. The CDR3 runs 14 residues. Trimming removed 2 bases from V and 5 bases from J, with 12 bases in between.

This clonotype was counted only a few times. The V call is TRBV4-3, the J call TRBJ2-2; D may match TRBD1 or TRBD2 (6 bases each). V gave up 0 bases and J gave up 4 bases, with 12 bases separating them. The CDR3 covers 16 residues. CDR1 is LGHNA, CDR2 YSLEER, per germline. In DNA, the CDR3 is TGCGCCAGCAGCCAAGAATCGGGGGCTATCACCGGGGAGCTGTTTTTT. Translation: CASSQESGAITGELFF.

V and J are TRBV12-3 or TRBV12-4 and TRBJ2-2; D may be TRBD2 (6 bases). V gave up 5 bases and J gave up 4 bases, with 14 bases separating them. The CDR3 covers 15 residues. Written as DNA, the CDR3 is TGTGCCAGCAGTGAAGTTGGAGGGGTCACCGGGGAGCTGTTTTTT. Residues: CASSEVGGVTGELFF.

This clonotype was observed a few times. The gene calls are TRBV11-2 and TRBJ2-2, with TRBD1 matching over 10 bases. The CDR3 loop spans 15 amino acids. The germline gives CDR1 SGHAT, CDR2 FQNNGV. Germline trimming cut 5 bases from V and 4 bases from J; bases unmatched to any gene: 4. The CDR3 region is CASSRQGAGTGELFF. The CDR3 coding sequence is TGTGCCAGCAGCCGACAGGGGGCTGGCACCGGGGAGCTGTTTTTT.